Below, one T cell receptor (beta chain) is given with its context. The CDR3 covers 17 residues. Trimming at V came to 3 bases and at J to 8 bases, leaving 13 bases not matched to a gene. Germline V CDR1 and CDR2: MGHDK, SYGVNS. Clones were sequenced by immunoSEQ multiplex PCR, and TCRdb holds only the in-frame ones, with some missing. There are under 200,000 clones in the sample; around 90% occur only once, and nearly 0.55% lies in the top ten. The source of the sample is a study of blood T cell repertoires in COVID-19. At the level of the study: Researchers got acute and convalescent COVID-19 samples from the United States, Italy and Spain. PBMCs, B-cell-depleted T cells, or T cells were the source of the cDNA or gDNA that made up the material.

The receptor's source is a man over 45 with acute or convalescent COVID-19. Sequencing used peripheral blood. The rearrangement joins TRBV25-1 to TRBJ2-1; 10 nucleotides line up with TRBD1. CDR3 sequence reads: CASSDTPGTGEFYEQFF. The CDR3 DNA reads as TGTGCCAGCAGTGATACGCCCGGGACAGGGGAGTTTTATGAGCAGTTCTTC.